This TCR beta chain is drawn from a study of T cell repertoires in cytomegalovirus infection. About the research overall: Public TCR beta signature analysis indicated the presence of both CMV infection and matching HLA type. Broader study findings: Dominating the ex vivo response were TCR beta clonotypes that were CMV-specific and HLA-C-restricted.

Each CDR3 protein is one row after TCRdb ran MiXCR on the reads. The sample shows about 60,000 distinct CDR3 sequences, approximately 36% of them seen only once. In the case of this clonotype: Its matching antigen is unknown.

Germline V CDR1 and CDR2: LGHNA, YNFKEQ. The CDR3 is made up of 18 amino acids. V lost 0 bases to trimming and J lost 3 bases; unmatched junction nucleotides: 9. The chain links TRBV4-2 to TRBJ1-3; 9 positions match TRBD1. The TCR sequence derives from a human donor in good health (CMV status not recorded). Some clones in this sample may be carry-over from other donors' samples. The sample consisted of PBMCs, sequenced either directly or after in vitro stimulation (not recorded which). The CDR3 here is CASSQDIRDRAIGNTIYF. For the CDR3, the DNA is TGTGCCAGCAGCCAAGATATTCGGGACAGGGCGATTGGAAACACCATATATTTT.